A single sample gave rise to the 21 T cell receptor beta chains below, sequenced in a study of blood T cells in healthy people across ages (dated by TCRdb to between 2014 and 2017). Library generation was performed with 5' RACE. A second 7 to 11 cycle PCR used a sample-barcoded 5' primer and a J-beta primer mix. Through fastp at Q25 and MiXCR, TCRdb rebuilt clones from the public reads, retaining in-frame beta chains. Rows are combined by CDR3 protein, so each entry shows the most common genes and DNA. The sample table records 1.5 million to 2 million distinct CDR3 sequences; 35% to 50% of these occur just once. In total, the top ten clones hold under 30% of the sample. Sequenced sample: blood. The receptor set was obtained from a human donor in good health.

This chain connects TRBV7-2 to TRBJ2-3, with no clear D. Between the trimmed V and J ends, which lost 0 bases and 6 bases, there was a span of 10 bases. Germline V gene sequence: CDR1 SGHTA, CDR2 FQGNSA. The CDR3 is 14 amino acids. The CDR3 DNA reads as TGTGCCAGCAGCTTAGCGCCCAGCTTCGATACGCAGTATTTT. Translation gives CASSLAPSFDTQYF.

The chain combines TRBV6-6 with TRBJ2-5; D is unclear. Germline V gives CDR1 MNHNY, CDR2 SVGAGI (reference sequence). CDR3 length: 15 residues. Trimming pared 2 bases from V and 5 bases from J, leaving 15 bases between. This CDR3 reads CASSYGSGSFETQYF. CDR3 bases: TGTGCCAGCAGTTACGGTTCGGGTTCTTTCGAGACCCAGTACTTC.

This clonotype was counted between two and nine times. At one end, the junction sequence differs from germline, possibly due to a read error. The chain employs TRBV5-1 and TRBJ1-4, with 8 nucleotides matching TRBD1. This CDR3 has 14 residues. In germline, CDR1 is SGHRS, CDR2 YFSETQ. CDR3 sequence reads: CASSSQGVGEKLFF. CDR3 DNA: TGTGCCAGCAGTTCACAGGGGGTTGGCGAAAAACTGTTTTTT.

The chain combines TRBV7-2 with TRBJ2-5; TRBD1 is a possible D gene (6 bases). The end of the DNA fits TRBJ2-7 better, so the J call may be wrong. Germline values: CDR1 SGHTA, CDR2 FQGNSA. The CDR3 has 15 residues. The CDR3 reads CASSSRDTGSSEQYF. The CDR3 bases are TGTGCCAGCAGCTCCCGGGACACAGGCTCGAGCGAGCAGTACTTC.

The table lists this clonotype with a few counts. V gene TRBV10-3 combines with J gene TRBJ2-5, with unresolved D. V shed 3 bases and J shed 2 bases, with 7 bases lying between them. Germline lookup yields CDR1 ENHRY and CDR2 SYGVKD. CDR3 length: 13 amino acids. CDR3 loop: CAISERPQETQYF. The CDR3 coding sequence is TGTGCCATCAGTGAAAGGCCGCAAGAGACCCAGTACTTC.

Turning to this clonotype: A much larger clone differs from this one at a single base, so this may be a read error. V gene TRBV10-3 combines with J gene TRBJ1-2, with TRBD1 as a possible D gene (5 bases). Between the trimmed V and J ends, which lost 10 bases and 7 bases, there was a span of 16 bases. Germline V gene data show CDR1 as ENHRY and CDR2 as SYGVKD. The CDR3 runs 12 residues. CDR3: CATSGGSSGYTF. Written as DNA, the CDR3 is TGTGCCACCAGCGGGGGGAGTTCTGGCTACACCTTC.

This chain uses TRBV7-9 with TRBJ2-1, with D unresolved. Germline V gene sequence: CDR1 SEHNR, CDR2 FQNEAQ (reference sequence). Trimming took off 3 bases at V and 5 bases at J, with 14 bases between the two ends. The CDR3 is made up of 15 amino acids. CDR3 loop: CASSLNGVSDNEQFF. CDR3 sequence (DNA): TGTGCCAGCAGCTTGAATGGAGTATCGGACAATGAGCAGTTCTTC.

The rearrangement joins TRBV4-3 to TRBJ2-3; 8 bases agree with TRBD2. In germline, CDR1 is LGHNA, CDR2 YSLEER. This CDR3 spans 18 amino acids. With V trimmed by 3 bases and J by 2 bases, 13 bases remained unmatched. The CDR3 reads CASSHDRGSGGTTDTQYF. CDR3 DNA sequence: TGCGCCAGCAGCCATGACCGCGGGAGCGGGGGAACCACAGATACGCAGTATTTT.

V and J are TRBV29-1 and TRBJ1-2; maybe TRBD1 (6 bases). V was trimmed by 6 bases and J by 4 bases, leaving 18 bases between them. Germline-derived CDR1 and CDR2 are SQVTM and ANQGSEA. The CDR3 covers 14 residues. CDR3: CSVGRRTDSYGYTF. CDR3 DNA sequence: TGCAGCGTAGGCCGAAGGACGGACAGCTATGGCTACACCTTC. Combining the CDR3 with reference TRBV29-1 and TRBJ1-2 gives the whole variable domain SAVISQKPSRDICQRGTSLTIQCQVDSQVTMMFWYRQQPGQSLTLIATANQGSEATYESGFVIDKFPISRPNLTFSTLTVSNMSPEDSSIYLCSVGRRTDSYGYTFGSGTRLTVV.

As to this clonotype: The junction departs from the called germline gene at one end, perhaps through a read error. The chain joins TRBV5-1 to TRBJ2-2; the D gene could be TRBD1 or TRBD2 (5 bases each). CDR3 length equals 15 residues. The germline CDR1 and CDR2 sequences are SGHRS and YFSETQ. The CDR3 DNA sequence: TGTGCCAGCAGCTGGGGGACGGGTGACACCGGGGAGCCGTTTTTT. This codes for CASSWGTGDTGEPFF.

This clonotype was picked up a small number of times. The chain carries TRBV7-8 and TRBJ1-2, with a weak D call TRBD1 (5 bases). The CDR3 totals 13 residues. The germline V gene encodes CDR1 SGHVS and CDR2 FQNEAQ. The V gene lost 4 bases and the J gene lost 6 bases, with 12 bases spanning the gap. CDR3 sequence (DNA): TGTGCCAGCAGCTCGACAGTGATCAATGGCTACACCTTC. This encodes CASSSTVINGYTF.

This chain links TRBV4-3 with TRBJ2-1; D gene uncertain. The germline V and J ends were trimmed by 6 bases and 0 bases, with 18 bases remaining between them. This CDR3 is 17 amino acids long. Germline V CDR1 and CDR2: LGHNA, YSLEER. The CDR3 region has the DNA TGCGCCAGCAGTCTTTTTAGCTTTCCCGACTCCTACAATGAGCAGTTCTTC. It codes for CASSLFSFPDSYNEQFF.

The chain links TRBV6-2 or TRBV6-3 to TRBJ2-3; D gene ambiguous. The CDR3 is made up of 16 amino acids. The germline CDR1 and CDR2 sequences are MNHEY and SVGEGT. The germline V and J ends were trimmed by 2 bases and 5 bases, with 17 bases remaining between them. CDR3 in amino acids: CASSYMFIYGGDTQYF. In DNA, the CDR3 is TGTGCCAGCAGTTACATGTTCATATATGGCGGAGATACGCAGTATTTT.

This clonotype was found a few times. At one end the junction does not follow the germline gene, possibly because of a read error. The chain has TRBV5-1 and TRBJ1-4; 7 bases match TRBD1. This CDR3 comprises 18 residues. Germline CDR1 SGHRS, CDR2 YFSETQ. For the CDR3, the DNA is TGCGCCGGCAGCTTGGAACGGGGAGGGGGCGTACGTTTTGAAAAACTGTTTTTT. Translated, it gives CAGSLERGGGVRFEKLFF.

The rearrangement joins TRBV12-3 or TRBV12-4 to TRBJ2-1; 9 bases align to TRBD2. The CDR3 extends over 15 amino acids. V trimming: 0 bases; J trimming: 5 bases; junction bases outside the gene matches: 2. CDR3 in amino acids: CASSLAPSGDNEQFF. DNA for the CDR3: TGTGCCAGCAGTTTAGCTCCTAGCGGGGACAATGAGCAGTTCTTC.

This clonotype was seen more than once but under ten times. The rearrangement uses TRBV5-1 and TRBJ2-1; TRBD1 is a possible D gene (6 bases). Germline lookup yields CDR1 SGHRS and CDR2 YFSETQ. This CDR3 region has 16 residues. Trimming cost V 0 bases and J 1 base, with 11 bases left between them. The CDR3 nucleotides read TGCGCCAGCAGCTTGGGACAGGTAATTTCCTACAATGAGCAGTTCTTC. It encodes CASSLGQVISYNEQFF.

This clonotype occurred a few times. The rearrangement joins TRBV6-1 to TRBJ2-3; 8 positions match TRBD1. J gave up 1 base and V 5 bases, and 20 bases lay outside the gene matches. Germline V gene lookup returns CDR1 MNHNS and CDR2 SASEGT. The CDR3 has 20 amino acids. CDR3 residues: CASSPTDRVVLGVRTDTQYF. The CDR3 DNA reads TGTGCCAGCAGTCCCACGGACAGGGTGGTTTTAGGAGTACGCACAGATACGCAGTATTTT.

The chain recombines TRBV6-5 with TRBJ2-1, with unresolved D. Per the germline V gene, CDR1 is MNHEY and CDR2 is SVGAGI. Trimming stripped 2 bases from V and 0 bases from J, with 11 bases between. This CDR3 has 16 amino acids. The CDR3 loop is CASSYNRVSSYNEQFF. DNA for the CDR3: TGTGCCAGCAGTTACAATAGGGTCAGCTCCTACAATGAGCAGTTCTTC.

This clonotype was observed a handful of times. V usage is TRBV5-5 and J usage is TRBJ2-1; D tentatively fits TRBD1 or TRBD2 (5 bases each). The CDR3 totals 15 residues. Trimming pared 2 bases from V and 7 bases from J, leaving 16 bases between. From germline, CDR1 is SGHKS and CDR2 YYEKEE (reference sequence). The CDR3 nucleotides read TGTGCCAGCAGCTTTCTACGGGGCGGGCTAAATGAGCAGTTCTTC. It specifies CASSFLRGGLNEQFF.

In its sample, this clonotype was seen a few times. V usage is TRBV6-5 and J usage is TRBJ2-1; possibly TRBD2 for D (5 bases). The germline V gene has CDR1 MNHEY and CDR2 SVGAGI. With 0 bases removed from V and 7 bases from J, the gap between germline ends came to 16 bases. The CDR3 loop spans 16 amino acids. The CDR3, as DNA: TGTGCCAGCAGTTACTCGGAAGAGGGAACTTGGAATGAGCAGTTCTTC. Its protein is CASSYSEEGTWNEQFF.

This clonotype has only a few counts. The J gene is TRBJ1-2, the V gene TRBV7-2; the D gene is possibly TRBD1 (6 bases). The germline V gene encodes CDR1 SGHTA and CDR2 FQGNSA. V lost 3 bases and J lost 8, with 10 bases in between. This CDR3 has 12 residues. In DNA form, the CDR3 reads TGTGCCAGCAGCTTGACAGGTTTAGGCTACACCTTC. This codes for CASSLTGLGYTF.